The rows below give T cell receptor beta chains drawn from one sample of a study of cytomegalovirus exposure and HLA in healthy donors. Only in-frame clones appear in the TCRdb table, and some are missing; sequencing was by immunoSEQ multiplex PCR. The top ten clones hold over 2% of a sample with over 120,000 clones, around 78% of them seen once. The sample consisted of PBMCs. The source is a young woman in good health and CMV-seropositive. The CDR3 runs from the conserved cysteine through the conserved F or W. The D gene is left open where the match is weak. Rows may omit the clone size; those that give it use once, few, many or a size class.

-	TRBV7-9	TRBJ2-7	-	TGTTCCAGCGAGGGGGGGGGCAACGAGCAGTACTTC	CSSEGGGNEQYF
-	TRBV6-5	TRBJ1-4	-	TGTGCCAGCACTAACCTTGCAACTAATGAAAAACTGTTTTTT	CASTNLATNEKLFF
-	TRBV10-3	TRBJ2-5	-	TGTGCCATCAGGAGGGGGGGGGCGGAGACCCAGTACTTC	CAIRRGGAETQYF
-	TRBV29-1	TRBJ1-2	-	TGCAGCGTTGAAGATCTCGGGGGATGGGGCGGCTACACCTTC	CSVEDLGGWGGYTF
-	TRBV6-6	TRBJ2-1	TRBD2	TGTGCCAGCAGGATGACGGGACTAGTAGTCAGTGAGCAGTTCTTC	CASRMTGLVVSEQFF
-	TRBV7-9	TRBJ1-6	-	TGTGCCAGCAGCTTGGTCAGTCTCCTCTCACCCCTCCACTTT	CASSLVSLLSPLHF
-	TRBV5-1	TRBJ2-5	-	TGCGCCAGCAGCTTGGGACAAATCCACCAAGAGACCCAGTACTTC	CASSLGQIHQETQYF
-	TRBV4-3	TRBJ1-2	-	TGCGCCAGCAGCCAAGGTTCCGGGGGACTCTATGGCTACACCTTC	CASSQGSGGLYGYTF
-	TRBV18	TRBJ2-7	TRBD1	TGTGCCAGCTCACCCGGGACAGGGGCCTACGAGCAGTACTTC	CASSPGTGAYEQYF
-	TRBV6-4	TRBJ2-2	TRBD2	TGTGCCAGCAGTGACTCTACTAGCGGGGACAACACCGGGGAGCTGTTTTTT	CASSDSTSGDNTGELFF
few	TRBV19	TRBJ2-1	TRBD1	TGTGCCAGTAGATTGGACAGGTTGACCACCAATGAGCAGTTCTTC	CASRLDRLTTNEQFF
-	TRBV14	TRBJ1-1	TRBD1	TGTGCCAGCAGCCTAATCCCCGGGACAGCGAACACTGAAGCTTTCTTT	CASSLIPGTANTEAFF
-	TRBV7-2	TRBJ1-3	-	TGTGCCAGCAGCTCACAGGGCTCTGGAAACACCATATATTTT	CASSSQGSGNTIYF
-	TRBV5-4	TRBJ2-1	-	TGTGCCAGCAGCGAAGGAGGGGGGAGGGCCAATGAGCAGTTCTTC	CASSEGGGRANEQFF
few	TRBV13	TRBJ1-2	-	TGTGCCAGCAGCCCCGGGACATTTGGCTACACCTTC	CASSPGTFGYTF
-	TRBV29-1	TRBJ1-2	TRBD1	TGCAGCGTGAAGGGACAGGTTAATGGCTACACCTTC	CSVKGQVNGYTF
-	TRBV6-5	TRBJ2-1	-	TGTGCCAGCAGTTACAGGACGGCGGGCAATGAGCAGTTCTTC	CASSYRTAGNEQFF
few	TRBV29-1	TRBJ2-7	-	TGCAGCGTCAGGGAATCCTACGAGCAGTACTTC	CSVRESYEQYF
once	TRBV6-1	TRBJ2-4	-	TGTGCCAGCGGGGACGGGGGGCTAGCCAAAAACATTCAGTACTTC	CASGDGGLAKNIQYF
-	TRBV5-6	TRBJ1-5	TRBD1	TGTGCCAGCAGCTCGCAGGGGGGCAGGGGCTCTGATCAGCCCCAGCATTTT	CASSSQGGRGSDQPQHF
once	TRBV7-2	TRBJ1-1	-	TGTGCCAGTCAGTTCATGAACACTGAAGCTTTCTTT	CASQFMNTEAFF
-	TRBV19	TRBJ1-1	TRBD1	TGTGCCAGTAATTTGGGGACAGGGGGAATGAACACTGAAGCTTTCTTT	CASNLGTGGMNTEAFF
-	TRBV5-1	TRBJ2-3	TRBD2	TGCGCCAGCAGCTTGGCCGGGCGGGGGGGAGATACGCAGTATTTT	CASSLAGRGGDTQYF
once	TRBV29-1	TRBJ1-2	-	TGCAGCGTTGAGAGGGCTGGCGGACGGGGGAGCTCTAACTATGGCTACACCTTC	CSVERAGGRGSSNYGYTF
-	TRBV2	TRBJ1-2	-	TGTGCCAGCAGTGATAAACAGAACTATGGCTACACCTTC	CASSDKQNYGYTF
-	TRBV28	TRBJ2-2	TRBD1	TGTGCCAGCAGTACAGGGGGCCACACCGGGGAGCTGTTTTTT	CASSTGGHTGELFF
-	TRBV29-1	TRBJ2-4	-	TGCAGCGTTGCCCTAGCTGAGGGCATTCAGTACTTC	CSVALAEGIQYF
-	TRBV13	TRBJ2-7	-	TGTGCCAGCAGCCGAGAAGGGGGATCCTACGAGCAGTACTTC	CASSREGGSYEQYF
-	TRBV5-6	TRBJ1-2	TRBD1	TGTGCCAGCAGCCGGAGAGGGGACAGAACCTACACCTTC	CASSRRGDRTYTF
once	TRBV18	TRBJ1-1	TRBD1	TGTGCCAGCTCACCCGGACAGGGGGGAGGCATTAACACTGAAGCTTTCTTT	CASSPGQGGGINTEAFF
-	TRBV28	TRBJ1-5	-	TGTGCCAGCAGTTTAAATCGGGGTCCCCAGCATTTT	CASSLNRGPQHF
-	TRBV25-1	TRBJ2-1	-	TGTGCCAGCAGTGGAGGTTTCCCAAATGAGCAGTTCTTC	CASSGGFPNEQFF
-	TRBV6-5	TRBJ2-7	-	TGTGCCAGCAGTTCTCACAGGGCATCCTACGAGCAGTACTTC	CASSSHRASYEQYF
-	TRBV5-1	TRBJ1-2	TRBD1	TGCGCCAGCAGCCGGGGACAGGGAGATAGCTATGGCTACACCTTC	CASSRGQGDSYGYTF
-	TRBV28	TRBJ1-3	-	TGTGCCAGCAGTTCGACAGTGGACTCTGGAAACACCATATATTTT	CASSSTVDSGNTIYF
-	TRBV4-1	TRBJ1-1	-	TGCGCCAGCAGCCAGCGACTGGGTAACACTGAAGCTTTCTTT	CASSQRLGNTEAFF
-	TRBV11-2	TRBJ2-1	TRBD2	TGTGCCAGCAGCTTAGATCGACTAGCGGGGTACAATGAGCAGTTCTTC	CASSLDRLAGYNEQFF
-	TRBV7-2	TRBJ1-5	-	TGTGCCAGCAGCCTCTCGGGGAATCAGCCCCAGCATTTT	CASSLSGNQPQHF
-	TRBV7-2	TRBJ2-3	TRBD2	TGTGCCAGCAGCTTAGCGCCGGGACTAGCATTAAGCACAGATACGCAGTATTTT	CASSLAPGLALSTDTQYF
-	TRBV5-1	TRBJ2-5	-	TGCGCCAGCAGCTTGGGGTCGGGTCCCTCGGAGACCCAGTACTTC	CASSLGSGPSETQYF
-	TRBV7-2	TRBJ2-2	-	TGTGCCAGCAGCGTGGTCACTGGTGGGGAGCTGTTTTTT	CASSVVTGGELFF
-	TRBV11-2	TRBJ2-1	TRBD2	TGTGCCAGCAGCCGCCGACTAGCGGACTACAATGAGCAGTTCTTC	CASSRRLADYNEQFF
-	TRBV6-5	TRBJ1-2	-	TGTGCCAGCAGTTACTCGAATTTACAGGCGTGGGGCTACACCTTC	CASSYSNLQAWGYTF
-	TRBV30	TRBJ1-5	TRBD1	TGTGCCTGGAGTGTAGGGGGCAGCAATCAGCCCCAGCATTTT	CAWSVGGSNQPQHF
-	TRBV19	TRBJ1-5	TRBD1	TGTGCCAGTAGTACCCGACAGGGGCAGCCCCAGCATTTT	CASSTRQGQPQHF
-	TRBV29-1	TRBJ1-1	-	TGCAGCGGGCACAAGGGGGAGAACACTGAAGCTTTCTTT	CSGHKGENTEAFF